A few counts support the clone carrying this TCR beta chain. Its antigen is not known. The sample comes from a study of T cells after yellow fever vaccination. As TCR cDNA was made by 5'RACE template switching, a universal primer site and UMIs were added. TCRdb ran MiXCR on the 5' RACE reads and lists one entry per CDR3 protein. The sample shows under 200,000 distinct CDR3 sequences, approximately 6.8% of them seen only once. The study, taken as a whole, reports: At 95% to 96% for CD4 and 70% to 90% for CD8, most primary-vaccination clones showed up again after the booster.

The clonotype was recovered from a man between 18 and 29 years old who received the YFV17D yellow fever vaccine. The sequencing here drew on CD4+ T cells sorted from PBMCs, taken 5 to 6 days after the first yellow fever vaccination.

CDR3 coding DNA: TGTGCCAGCAGCCGCCGGGACACCTTACTCTCTGGGGCCAACGTCCTGACTTTC. Its protein product is CASSRRDTLLSGANVLTF. This chain joins TRBV6-2 or TRBV6-3 and TRBJ2-6; D possibly corresponds to TRBD1 (6 bases). The V gene's germline CDR1 is MNHEY and CDR2 SVGEGT. V was pared by 6 bases and J by 0 bases, with 18 bases between. This CDR3 spans 18 amino acids.